Listed below are T cell receptor beta chains from one sample, sequenced in a study of cytomegalovirus exposure and HLA in healthy donors. Method: immunoSEQ multiplex PCR; TCRdb's copy keeps in-frame clones and lacks some. The sample holds approximately 120,000 clones; 73% are singletons and the top ten take under 5.5%. The sample comprised PBMCs. The receptors were sampled from a man between 60 and 75 years old in good health and CMV-seropositive. Both conserved end residues are part of each CDR3. Fields, in order: V gene, J gene, D gene, clone size, CDR3 protein, CDR3 DNA. The D gene is left open where the match is weak. Clone sizes are given selectively: once, few, many, or a class where the clone is expanded.

v_call: TRBV11-2
j_call: TRBJ1-6
d_call: TRBD1
clone_size: -
cdr3_aa: CASSTTGDNSPLHF
cdr3_nt: TGTGCCAGCAGCACGACAGGGGACAATTCACCCCTCCACTTT

v_call: TRBV21-1
j_call: TRBJ2-4
d_call: -
clone_size: -
cdr3_aa: CASSKWAWADQNIQYF
cdr3_nt: TGTGCCAGCAGCAAATGGGCATGGGCAGACCAAAACATTCAGTACTTC

v_call: TRBV19
j_call: TRBJ2-1
d_call: -
clone_size: -
cdr3_aa: CASSIGLASYNEQFF
cdr3_nt: TGTGCCAGTAGTATTGGGCTAGCCTCCTACAATGAGCAGTTCTTC

v_call: TRBV11-1
j_call: TRBJ2-7
d_call: TRBD1
clone_size: -
cdr3_aa: CASNLIEGAEQYF
cdr3_nt: TGTGCCAGCAACCTAATCGAGGGGGCTGAGCAGTACTTC

v_call: TRBV7-9
j_call: TRBJ2-7
d_call: TRBD1
clone_size: -
cdr3_aa: CASSFRSGQGIYEQYF
cdr3_nt: TGTGCCAGCAGCTTCCGTAGCGGACAGGGCATATACGAGCAGTACTTC

v_call: TRBV2
j_call: TRBJ2-2
d_call: TRBD1
clone_size: -
cdr3_aa: CASSRTGVAGELFF
cdr3_nt: TGTGCCAGCAGTAGGACAGGGGTAGCCGGGGAGCTGTTTTTT

v_call: TRBV4-1
j_call: TRBJ2-1
d_call: TRBD2
clone_size: -
cdr3_aa: CASSQDESSGSYNEQFF
cdr3_nt: TGCGCCAGCAGCCAAGATGAATCTAGCGGGTCCTACAATGAGCAGTTCTTC

v_call: TRBV5-1
j_call: TRBJ1-1
d_call: TRBD1
clone_size: -
cdr3_aa: CASSADRATEAFF
cdr3_nt: TGCGCCAGCAGCGCGGACAGGGCGACTGAAGCTTTCTTT

v_call: TRBV18
j_call: TRBJ1-4
d_call: -
clone_size: -
cdr3_aa: CASSPGQPKLGKLFF
cdr3_nt: TGTGCCAGCTCACCGGGGCAACCAAAGTTAGGAAAACTGTTTTTT

v_call: TRBV9
j_call: TRBJ2-7
d_call: -
clone_size: -
cdr3_aa: CASSASVSPSSYEQYF
cdr3_nt: TGTGCCAGCAGCGCCTCCGTTTCCCCGAGCTCCTACGAGCAGTACTTC

v_call: TRBV11-2
j_call: TRBJ2-2
d_call: TRBD2
clone_size: -
cdr3_aa: CASSQTSGGHGELFF
cdr3_nt: TGTGCCAGCAGCCAAACTAGCGGGGGGCACGGGGAGCTGTTTTTT

v_call: TRBV10-3
j_call: TRBJ2-7
d_call: -
clone_size: -
cdr3_aa: CAISLQGESYEQYF
cdr3_nt: TGTGCCATCAGTCTCCAGGGTGAATCCTACGAGCAGTACTTC

v_call: TRBV7-2
j_call: TRBJ2-1
d_call: TRBD2
clone_size: once
cdr3_aa: CASSLKAGGAYNEQFF
cdr3_nt: TGTGCCAGCAGCTTAAAAGCGGGGGGTGCATACAATGAGCAGTTCTTC

v_call: TRBV2
j_call: TRBJ1-5
d_call: -
clone_size: once
cdr3_aa: CASKVQLDQPQHF
cdr3_nt: TGTGCCAGCAAGGTACAGCTCGATCAGCCCCAGCATTTT

v_call: TRBV5-1
j_call: TRBJ2-5
d_call: -
clone_size: -
cdr3_aa: CASSRGAGGEETQYF
cdr3_nt: TGCGCCAGCAGCCGGGGGGCAGGGGGCGAGGAGACCCAGTACTTC

v_call: TRBV9
j_call: TRBJ2-7
d_call: -
clone_size: -
cdr3_aa: CASSGDGTLHSYEQYF
cdr3_nt: TGTGCCAGCAGCGGTGACGGGACTCTACACTCCTACGAGCAGTACTTC

v_call: TRBV30
j_call: TRBJ1-4
d_call: TRBD1
clone_size: -
cdr3_aa: CAWGDSYEKLFF
cdr3_nt: TGTGCCTGGGGGGACAGCTATGAAAAACTGTTTTTT

v_call: TRBV28
j_call: TRBJ1-2
d_call: TRBD1
clone_size: -
cdr3_aa: CASSLAGQNLYGYTF
cdr3_nt: TGTGCCAGCAGTCTCGCGGGACAGAATCTCTATGGCTACACCTTC

v_call: TRBV13
j_call: TRBJ2-7
d_call: TRBD2
clone_size: -
cdr3_aa: CASSSLWGGRYEQYF
cdr3_nt: TGTGCCAGCAGCTCCTTGTGGGGGGGACGCTACGAGCAGTACTTC

v_call: TRBV28
j_call: TRBJ1-1
d_call: TRBD1
clone_size: -
cdr3_aa: CASSLSQGARNTEAFF
cdr3_nt: TGTGCCAGCAGTTTATCGCAGGGGGCCCGGAACACTGAAGCTTTCTTT

v_call: TRBV6-6
j_call: TRBJ1-4
d_call: TRBD1
clone_size: few
cdr3_aa: CASRTGSSEKLFF
cdr3_nt: TGTGCCAGCCGGACAGGCTCCTCTGAAAAACTGTTTTTT

v_call: TRBV5-1
j_call: TRBJ1-5
d_call: -
clone_size: -
cdr3_aa: CASSLRPGNQPQHF
cdr3_nt: TGCGCCAGCAGTCTCCGTCCTGGCAATCAGCCCCAGCATTTT

v_call: TRBV7-6
j_call: TRBJ1-1
d_call: -
clone_size: -
cdr3_aa: CASSLYGRQDLMNTEAFF
cdr3_nt: TGTGCCAGCAGCTTATATGGGAGGCAGGACCTCATGAACACTGAAGCTTTCTTT

v_call: TRBV7-3
j_call: TRBJ2-1
d_call: TRBD2
clone_size: -
cdr3_aa: CASSLVLAGGESSEQFF
cdr3_nt: TGTGCCAGCAGCTTAGTACTAGCGGGGGGTGAATCAAGTGAGCAGTTCTTC

v_call: TRBV7-9
j_call: TRBJ2-7
d_call: -
clone_size: -
cdr3_aa: CASSIDSNEQYF
cdr3_nt: TGTGCCAGCAGTATTGACAGTAACGAGCAGTACTTC

v_call: TRBV19
j_call: TRBJ2-5
d_call: -
clone_size: once
cdr3_aa: CASSLRLLGGVTQYF
cdr3_nt: TGTGCCAGTAGTCTCCGTTTGTTAGGGGGGGTGACCCAGTACTTC

v_call: TRBV10-2
j_call: TRBJ2-3
d_call: TRBD1
clone_size: -
cdr3_aa: CASIRTGPITDTQYF
cdr3_nt: TGCGCCAGCATTCGGACAGGGCCGATCACAGATACGCAGTATTTT

v_call: TRBV5-1
j_call: TRBJ2-5
d_call: TRBD2
clone_size: -
cdr3_aa: CASSLQRGGQETQYF
cdr3_nt: TGCGCCAGCAGCCTGCAGCGGGGGGGCCAAGAGACCCAGTACTTC

v_call: TRBV5-6
j_call: TRBJ1-2
d_call: -
clone_size: -
cdr3_aa: CASSLSRRGYTF
cdr3_nt: TGTGCCAGCAGCTTGTCACGGCGGGGCTACACCTTC

v_call: TRBV7-8
j_call: TRBJ2-2
d_call: -
clone_size: few
cdr3_aa: CASSLVSANTGELFF
cdr3_nt: TGTGCCAGCAGCTTAGTATCAGCGAACACCGGGGAGCTGTTTTTT

v_call: TRBV19
j_call: TRBJ2-1
d_call: TRBD2
clone_size: -
cdr3_aa: CASSRLGPSGGNYNEQFF
cdr3_nt: TGTGCCAGTAGTAGGCTTGGGCCTAGCGGGGGGAACTACAATGAGCAGTTCTTC

v_call: TRBV19
j_call: TRBJ1-1
d_call: -
clone_size: -
cdr3_aa: CASTPGNTEAFF
cdr3_nt: TGTGCCAGTACCCCAGGGAACACTGAAGCTTTCTTT

v_call: TRBV18
j_call: TRBJ2-3
d_call: TRBD1
clone_size: -
cdr3_aa: CASSPDFGTADTQYF
cdr3_nt: TGTGCCAGCTCACCGGACTTTGGGACAGCAGATACGCAGTATTTT

v_call: TRBV18
j_call: TRBJ2-7
d_call: -
clone_size: few
cdr3_aa: CASSPSSYEQYF
cdr3_nt: TGTGCCAGCTCACCCAGCTCCTACGAGCAGTACTTC

v_call: TRBV5-1
j_call: TRBJ1-2
d_call: -
clone_size: -
cdr3_aa: CASSLASEIYGYTF
cdr3_nt: TGCGCCAGCAGCTTGGCTTCAGAAATCTATGGCTACACCTTC

v_call: TRBV19
j_call: TRBJ2-3
d_call: TRBD2
clone_size: -
cdr3_aa: CASSRTSGASDTQYF
cdr3_nt: TGTGCCAGTAGCCGAACAAGCGGGGCGAGCGATACGCAGTATTTT

v_call: TRBV6-5
j_call: TRBJ1-2
d_call: -
clone_size: -
cdr3_aa: CASSPQGSDYGYTF
cdr3_nt: TGTGCCAGCAGTCCACAGGGTAGTGACTATGGCTACACCTTC

v_call: TRBV7-2
j_call: TRBJ1-5
d_call: -
clone_size: -
cdr3_aa: CASSRPGSGNQPQHF
cdr3_nt: TGTGCCAGCAGCCGACCAGGGTCGGGCAATCAGCCCCAGCATTTT

v_call: TRBV29-1
j_call: TRBJ2-5
d_call: TRBD1
clone_size: few
cdr3_aa: CSAYQGANQETQYF
cdr3_nt: TGCAGCGCTTATCAGGGGGCGAATCAAGAGACCCAGTACTTC

v_call: TRBV5-1
j_call: TRBJ1-2
d_call: TRBD1
clone_size: -
cdr3_aa: CASSLTGGAYGYTF
cdr3_nt: TGCGCCAGCAGTTTAACAGGGGGCGCTTATGGCTACACCTTC

v_call: TRBV4-2
j_call: TRBJ2-5
d_call: TRBD2
clone_size: -
cdr3_aa: CASSQDGTSGEETQYF
cdr3_nt: TGTGCCAGCAGCCAGGACGGGACTAGCGGGGAAGAGACCCAGTACTTC

v_call: TRBV15
j_call: TRBJ1-2
d_call: -
clone_size: -
cdr3_aa: CATSIDRLYSYTF
cdr3_nt: TGTGCCACCAGCATCGACAGGCTATATAGCTACACCTTC

v_call: TRBV29-1
j_call: TRBJ2-7
d_call: TRBD2
clone_size: -
cdr3_aa: CSVRGGGGIYEQYF
cdr3_nt: TGCAGCGTTAGGGGAGGCGGGGGTATCTACGAGCAGTACTTC

v_call: TRBV9
j_call: TRBJ2-1
d_call: -
clone_size: once
cdr3_aa: CASSGGPNNEQFF
cdr3_nt: TGTGCCAGCAGCGGGGGGCCCAACAATGAGCAGTTCTTC